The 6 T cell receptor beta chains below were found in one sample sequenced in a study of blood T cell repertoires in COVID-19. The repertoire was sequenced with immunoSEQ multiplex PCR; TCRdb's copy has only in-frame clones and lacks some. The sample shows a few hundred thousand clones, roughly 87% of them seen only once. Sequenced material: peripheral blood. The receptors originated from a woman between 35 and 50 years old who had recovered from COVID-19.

Here the CDR3 reads CASSIVPGQETQYF. Written as DNA, the CDR3 is TGTGCCAGTAGTATAGTTCCAGGCCAAGAGACCCAGTACTTC. V gene TRBV19 combines with J gene TRBJ2-5, with D uncertain. Deletions cut 1 base from V and 1 base from J, with 7 bases between. Germline-derived CDR1 and CDR2 are LNHDA and SQIVND (reference sequence). This CDR3 is built from 14 residues.

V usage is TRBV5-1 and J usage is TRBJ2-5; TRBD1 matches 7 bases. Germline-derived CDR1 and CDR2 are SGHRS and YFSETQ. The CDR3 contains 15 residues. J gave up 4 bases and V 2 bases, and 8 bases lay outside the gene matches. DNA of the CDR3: TGCGCCAGCAGCTTAATTACCGGGACAGTAGAGACCCAGTACTTC. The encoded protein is CASSLITGTVETQYF.

The CDR3 region is CASSVVEKRTEAFF. The CDR3 nucleotides read TGTGCCAGCAGCGTAGTTGAAAAGAGGACTGAAGCTTTCTTT. The V and J genes are TRBV9 and TRBJ1-1; D remains ambiguous. Looked up from germline, CDR1 is SGDLS and CDR2 is YYNGEE. Trimming took off 0 bases at V and 5 bases at J, with 11 bases between the two ends. CDR3 size: 14 residues.

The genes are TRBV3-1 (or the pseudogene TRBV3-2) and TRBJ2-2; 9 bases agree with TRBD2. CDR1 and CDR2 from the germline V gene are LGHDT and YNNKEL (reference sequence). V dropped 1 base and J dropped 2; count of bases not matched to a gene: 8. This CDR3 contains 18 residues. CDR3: CASSQGPTSGLNTGELFF. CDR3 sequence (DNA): TGTGCCAGCAGCCAAGGGCCGACTAGCGGTTTAAACACCGGGGAGCTGTTTTTT.

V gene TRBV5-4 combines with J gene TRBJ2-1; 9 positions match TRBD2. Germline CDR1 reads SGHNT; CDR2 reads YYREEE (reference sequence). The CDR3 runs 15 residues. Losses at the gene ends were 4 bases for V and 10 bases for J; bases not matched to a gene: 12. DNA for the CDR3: TGTGCCAGCAGCCTCATAGCGGGAGAAGCTCGGGAGCAGTTCTTC. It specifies CASSLIAGEAREQFF.

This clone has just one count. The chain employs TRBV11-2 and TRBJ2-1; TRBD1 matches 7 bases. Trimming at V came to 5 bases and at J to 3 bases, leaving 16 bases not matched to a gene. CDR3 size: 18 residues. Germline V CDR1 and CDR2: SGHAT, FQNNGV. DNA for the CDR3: TGTGCCAGCAGCAATTTTCTTTCACCGGGACAGCTCTACAATGAGCAGTTCTTC. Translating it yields CASSNFLSPGQLYNEQFF. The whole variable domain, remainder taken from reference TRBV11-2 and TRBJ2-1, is EAGVAQSPRYKIIEKRQSVAFWCNPISGHATLYWYQQILGQGPKLLIQFQNNGVVDDSQLPKDRFSAERLKGVDSTLKIQPAKLEDSAVYLCASSNFLSPGQLYNEQFFGPGTRLTVL.